The entry below describes one T cell receptor beta chain. The antigen is undetermined. This entry belongs to a study of cytomegalovirus exposure and HLA in healthy donors. The wider study: Researchers previously reported finding some 110 million unique TCR beta sequences from 170 million or so T cells. Study results and limitations: Investigators reported 150 to 200 TCR beta chains as tied to cytomegalovirus.

Vbeta (60) and Jbeta (13) primers were used in the PCR. Repertoires were generated with immunoSEQ multiplex PCR, while TCRdb's copy carries only in-frame clones and drops some. The data contain roughly 130,000 clones, approximately 69% of them singletons. In germline, CDR1 is SQVTM, CDR2 ANQGSEA. The CDR3 runs to 12 residues. Trimming shortened V by 7 bases and J by 3 bases, and 12 bases separated the two germline ends. This chain uses TRBV29-1 with TRBJ1-1, with D maybe TRBD1 (6 bases). The sequencing sample was made of PBMCs. The sequence was collected from a man between 35 and 55 years old in good health and CMV-seropositive. The CDR3 region is CSALRTDTEAFF. The CDR3 bases are TGCAGCGCTCTACGGACAGACACTGAAGCTTTCTTT.